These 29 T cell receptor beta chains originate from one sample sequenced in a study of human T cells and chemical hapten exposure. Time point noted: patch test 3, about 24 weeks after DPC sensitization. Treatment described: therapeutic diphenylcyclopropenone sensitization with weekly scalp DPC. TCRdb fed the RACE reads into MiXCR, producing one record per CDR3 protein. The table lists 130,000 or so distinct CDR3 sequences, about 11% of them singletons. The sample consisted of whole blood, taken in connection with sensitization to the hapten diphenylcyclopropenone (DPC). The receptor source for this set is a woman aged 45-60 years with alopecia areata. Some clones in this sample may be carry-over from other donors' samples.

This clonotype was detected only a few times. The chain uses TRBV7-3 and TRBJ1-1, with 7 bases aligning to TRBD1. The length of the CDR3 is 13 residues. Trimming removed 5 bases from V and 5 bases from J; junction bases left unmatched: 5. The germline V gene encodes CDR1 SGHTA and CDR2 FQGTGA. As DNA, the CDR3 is TGTGCCAGCAGCCTCGACAGGGAAACTGAAGCTTTCTTT. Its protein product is CASSLDRETEAFF.

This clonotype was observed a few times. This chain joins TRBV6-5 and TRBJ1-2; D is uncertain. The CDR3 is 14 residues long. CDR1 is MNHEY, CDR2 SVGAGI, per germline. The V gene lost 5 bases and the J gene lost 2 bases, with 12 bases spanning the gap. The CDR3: CASSPMGLNYGYTF. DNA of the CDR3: TGTGCCAGCAGTCCCATGGGCCTCAACTATGGCTACACCTTC.

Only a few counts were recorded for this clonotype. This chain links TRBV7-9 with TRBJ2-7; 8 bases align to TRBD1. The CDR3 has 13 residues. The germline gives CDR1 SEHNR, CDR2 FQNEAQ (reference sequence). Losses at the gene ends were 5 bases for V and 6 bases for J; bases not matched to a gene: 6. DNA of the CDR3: TGTGCCAGCAGCATTACAGGGGGGCCCGAGCAGTACTTC. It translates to CASSITGGPEQYF.

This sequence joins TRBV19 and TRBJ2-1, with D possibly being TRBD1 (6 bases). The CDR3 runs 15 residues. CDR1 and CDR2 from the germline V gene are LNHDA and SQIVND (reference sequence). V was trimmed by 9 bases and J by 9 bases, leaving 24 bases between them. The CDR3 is CASRLTGTSESEQFF. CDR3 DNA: TGTGCCAGCCGCCTCACCGGGACATCCGAAAGTGAGCAGTTCTTC.

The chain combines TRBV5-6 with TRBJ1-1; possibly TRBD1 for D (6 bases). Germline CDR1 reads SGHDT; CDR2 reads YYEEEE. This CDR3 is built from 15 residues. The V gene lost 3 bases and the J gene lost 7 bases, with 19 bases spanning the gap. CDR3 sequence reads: CASSWGAGPGIEAFF. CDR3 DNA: TGTGCCAGCAGCTGGGGGGCCGGGCCTGGAATTGAAGCTTTCTTT.

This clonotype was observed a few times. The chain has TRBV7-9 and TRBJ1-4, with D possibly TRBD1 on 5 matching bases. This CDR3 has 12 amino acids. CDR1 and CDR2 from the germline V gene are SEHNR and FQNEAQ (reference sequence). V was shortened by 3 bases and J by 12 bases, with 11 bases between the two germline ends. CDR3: CASSFPAGQLFF. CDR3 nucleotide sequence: TGTGCCAGCAGCTTCCCTGCAGGGCAACTGTTTTTT.

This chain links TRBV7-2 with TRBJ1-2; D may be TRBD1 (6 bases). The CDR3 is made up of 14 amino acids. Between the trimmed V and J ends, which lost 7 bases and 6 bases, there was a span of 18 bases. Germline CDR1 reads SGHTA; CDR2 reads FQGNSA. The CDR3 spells CASTLEWGTHGYTF. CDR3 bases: TGTGCCAGCACTTTAGAGTGGGGGACACATGGCTACACCTTC.

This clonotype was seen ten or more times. CDR3 bases: TGTGCCAGCAGCTCTGGACAGGGTTCTCTCAGTGGCGTAGGCTACACCTTC. Translated, it gives CASSSGQGSLSGVGYTF. The V and J genes are TRBV5-5 and TRBJ1-2; 8 bases are shared with TRBD1. Germline loops: CDR1 SGHKS, CDR2 YYEKEE (reference sequence). The J segment lost 8 bases and the V segment lost 3 bases, leaving 18 bases of the junction unmatched. The CDR3 totals 17 residues.

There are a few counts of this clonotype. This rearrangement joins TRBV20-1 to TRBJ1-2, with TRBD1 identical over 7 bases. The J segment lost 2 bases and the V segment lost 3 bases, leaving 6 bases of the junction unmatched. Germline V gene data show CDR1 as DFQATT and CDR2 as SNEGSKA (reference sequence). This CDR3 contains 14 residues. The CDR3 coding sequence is TGCAGTGCTAGTCCAGGGGGTGGAAACTATGGCTACACCTTC. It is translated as CSASPGGGNYGYTF.

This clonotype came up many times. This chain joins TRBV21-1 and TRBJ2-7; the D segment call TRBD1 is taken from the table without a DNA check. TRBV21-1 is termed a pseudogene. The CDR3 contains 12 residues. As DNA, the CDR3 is TGTGCCAGTCAACAGGGGTTATGCGAGCAGTACTTC. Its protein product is CASQQGLCEQYF.

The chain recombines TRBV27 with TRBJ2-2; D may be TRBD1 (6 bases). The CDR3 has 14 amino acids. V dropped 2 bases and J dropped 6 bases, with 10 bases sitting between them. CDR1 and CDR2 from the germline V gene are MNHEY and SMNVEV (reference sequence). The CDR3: CASSLMGASGELFF. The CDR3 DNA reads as TGTGCCAGCAGTTTAATGGGGGCCTCCGGGGAGCTGTTTTTT.

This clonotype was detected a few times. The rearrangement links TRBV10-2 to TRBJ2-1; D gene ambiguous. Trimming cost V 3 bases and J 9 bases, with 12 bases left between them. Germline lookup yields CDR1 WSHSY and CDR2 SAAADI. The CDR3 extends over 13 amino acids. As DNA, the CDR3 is TGCGCCAGCAGTGAAACCCCGTTGAGTGAGCAGTTCTTC. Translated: CASSETPLSEQFF.

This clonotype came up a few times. CDR3 sequence: CASRTPEASYNSPLHF. The DNA for the CDR3 is TGTGCCAGCAGGACCCCGGAGGCATCCTATAATTCACCCCTCCACTTT. The rearrangement links TRBV6-1 to TRBJ1-6, with D unclear. This CDR3 has 16 amino acids. V was pared by 6 bases and J by 1 base, with 13 bases between. CDR1 is MNHNS and CDR2 is SASEGT in the germline V gene.

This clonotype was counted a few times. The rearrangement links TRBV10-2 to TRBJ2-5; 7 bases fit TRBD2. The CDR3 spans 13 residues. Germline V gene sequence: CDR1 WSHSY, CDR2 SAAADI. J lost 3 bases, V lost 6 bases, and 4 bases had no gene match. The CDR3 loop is CASSHGTKETQYF. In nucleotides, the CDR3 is TGCGCCAGCAGCCACGGGACTAAAGAGACCCAGTACTTC.

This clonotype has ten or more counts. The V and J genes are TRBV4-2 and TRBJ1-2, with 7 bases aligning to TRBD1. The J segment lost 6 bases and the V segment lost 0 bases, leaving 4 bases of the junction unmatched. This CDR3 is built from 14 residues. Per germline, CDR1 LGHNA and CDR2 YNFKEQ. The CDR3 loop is CASSQDRTGNGYTF. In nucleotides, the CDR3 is TGTGCCAGCAGCCAAGATCGGACAGGAAATGGCTACACCTTC.

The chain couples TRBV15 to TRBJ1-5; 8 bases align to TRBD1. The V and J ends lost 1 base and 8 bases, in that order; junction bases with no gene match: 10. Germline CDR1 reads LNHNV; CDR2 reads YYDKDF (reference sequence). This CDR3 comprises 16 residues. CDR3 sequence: CATSRAPQGAREPQHF. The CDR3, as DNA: TGTGCCACCAGCAGAGCGCCCCAGGGGGCTCGGGAGCCCCAGCATTTT. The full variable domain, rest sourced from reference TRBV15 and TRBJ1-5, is DAMVIQNPRYQVTQFGKPVTLSCSQTLNHNVMYWYQQKSSQAPKLLFHYYDKDFNNEADTPDNFQSRRPNTSFCFLDIRSPGLGDTAMYLCATSRAPQGAREPQHFGDGTRLSIL.

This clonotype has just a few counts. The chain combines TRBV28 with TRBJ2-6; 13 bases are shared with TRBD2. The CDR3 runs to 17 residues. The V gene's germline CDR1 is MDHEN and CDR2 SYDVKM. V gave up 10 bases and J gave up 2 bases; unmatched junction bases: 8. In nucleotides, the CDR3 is TGTGCCACCACAGGACTAGCGGGAGTAACTGGGGCCAACGTCCTGACTTTC. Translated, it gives CATTGLAGVTGANVLTF.

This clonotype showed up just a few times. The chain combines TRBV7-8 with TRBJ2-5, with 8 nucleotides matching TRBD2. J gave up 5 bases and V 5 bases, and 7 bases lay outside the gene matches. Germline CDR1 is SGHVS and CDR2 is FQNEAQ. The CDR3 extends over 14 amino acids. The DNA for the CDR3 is TGTGCCAGCAGCACCACGGGAGGGCGCGAGACCCAGTACTTC. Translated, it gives CASSTTGGRETQYF.

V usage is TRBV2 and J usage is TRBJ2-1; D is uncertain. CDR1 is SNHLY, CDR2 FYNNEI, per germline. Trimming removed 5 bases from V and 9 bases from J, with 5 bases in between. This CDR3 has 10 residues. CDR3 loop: CASSMREQFF. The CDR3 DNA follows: TGTGCCAGCAGTATGCGTGAGCAGTTCTTC.

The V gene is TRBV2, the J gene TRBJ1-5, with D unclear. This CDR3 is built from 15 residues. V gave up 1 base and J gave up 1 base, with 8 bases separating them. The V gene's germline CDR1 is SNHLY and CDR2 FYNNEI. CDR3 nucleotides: TGTGCCAGCAGTGAAGTAGGGAGGAGCAATCAGCCCCAGCATTTT. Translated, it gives CASSEVGRSNQPQHF.

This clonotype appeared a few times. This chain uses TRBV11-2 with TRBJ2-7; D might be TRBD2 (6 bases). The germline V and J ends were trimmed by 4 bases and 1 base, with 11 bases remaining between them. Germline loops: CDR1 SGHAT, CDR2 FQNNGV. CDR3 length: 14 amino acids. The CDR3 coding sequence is TGTGCCAGCAGCTCAGGACTAAATTCCTACGAGCAGTACTTC. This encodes CASSSGLNSYEQYF.

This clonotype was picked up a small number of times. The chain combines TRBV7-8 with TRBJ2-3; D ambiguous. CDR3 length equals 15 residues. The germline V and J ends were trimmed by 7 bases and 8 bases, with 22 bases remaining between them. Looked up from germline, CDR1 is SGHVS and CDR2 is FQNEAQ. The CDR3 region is CASTRGAKEPTTQYF. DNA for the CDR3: TGTGCCAGCACCCGTGGAGCCAAGGAGCCTACTACGCAGTATTTT. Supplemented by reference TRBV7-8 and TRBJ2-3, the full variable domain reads GAGVSQSPRYKVAKRGQDVALRCDPISGHVSLFWYQQALGQGPEFLTYFQNEAQLDKSGLPSDRFFAERPEGSVSTLKIQRTQQEDSAVYLCASTRGAKEPTTQYFGPGTRLTVL.

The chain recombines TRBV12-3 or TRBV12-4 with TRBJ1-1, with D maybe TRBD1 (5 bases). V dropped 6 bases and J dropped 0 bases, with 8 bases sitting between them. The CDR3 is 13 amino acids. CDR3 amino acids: CASRPGLNTEAFF. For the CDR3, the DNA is TGTGCCAGCAGGCCGGGACTGAACACTGAAGCTTTCTTT.

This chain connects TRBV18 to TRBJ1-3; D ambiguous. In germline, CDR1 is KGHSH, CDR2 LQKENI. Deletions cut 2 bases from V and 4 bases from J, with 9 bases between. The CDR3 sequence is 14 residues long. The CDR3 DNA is TGTGCCAGCTCACCAGGAGGTTCGGGAAACACCATATATTTT. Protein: CASSPGGSGNTIYF.

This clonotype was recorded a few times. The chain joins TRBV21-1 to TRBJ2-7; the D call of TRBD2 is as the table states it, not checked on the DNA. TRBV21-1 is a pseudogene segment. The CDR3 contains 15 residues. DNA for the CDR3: TGTGCCAGCAGCCCCCCGGCTAGCGGTTTTTACGAGCAGTACTTC. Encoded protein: CASSPPASGFYEQYF.

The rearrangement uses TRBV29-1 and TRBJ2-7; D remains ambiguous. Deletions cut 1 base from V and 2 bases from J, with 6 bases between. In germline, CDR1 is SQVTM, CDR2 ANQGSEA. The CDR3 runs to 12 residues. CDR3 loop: CSVEAGAYEQYF. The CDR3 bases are TGCAGCGTTGAAGCAGGAGCCTACGAGCAGTACTTC.

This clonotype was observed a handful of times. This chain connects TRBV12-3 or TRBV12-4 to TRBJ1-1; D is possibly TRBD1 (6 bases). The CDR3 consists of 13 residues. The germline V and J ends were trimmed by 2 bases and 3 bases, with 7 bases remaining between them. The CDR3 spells CASSLRGDTEAFF. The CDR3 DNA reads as TGTGCCAGCAGTTTAAGGGGGGACACTGAAGCTTTCTTT.

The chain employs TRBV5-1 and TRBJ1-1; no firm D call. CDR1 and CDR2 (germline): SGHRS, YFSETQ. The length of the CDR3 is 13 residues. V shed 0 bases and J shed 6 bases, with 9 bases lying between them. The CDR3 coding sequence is TGCGCCAGCAGCTTGGCCGGAACGGCTGAAGCTTTCTTT. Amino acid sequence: CASSLAGTAEAFF.

For the CDR3, the DNA is TGTGCCAGCAGCCAAGAGGGCCGGACCACAGATACGCAGTATTTT. Its protein product is CASSQEGRTTDTQYF. The chain joins TRBV3-1 to TRBJ2-3; D gene uncertain. The ends were cut back, 0 bases at V and 2 bases at J, with 9 bases in the middle. CDR1 is LGHDT and CDR2 is YNNKEL in the germline V gene (reference sequence). CDR3 length: 15 residues.